This T cell receptor (beta chain) stems from a study of cytomegalovirus exposure and HLA in healthy donors. General observations from the study: In the 130 or so validation repertoires, a later analysis found that first-cohort TCR clusters tended to co-occur.

Assay: immunoSEQ multiplex PCR; the TCRdb copy retains only in-frame clones and omits some. The profile shows 200,000 to 300,000 clones, around 87% of them singletons. This CDR3 has 14 amino acids. Trimming stripped 2 bases from V and 7 bases from J, with 14 bases between. Germline CDR1 LNHNV, CDR2 YYDKDF (reference sequence). In the case of this clone: Its matching antigen is unknown.

The TCR sequence derives from a woman aged 25-40 years in good health and CMV-seropositive. The sample was PBMCs. This rearrangement joins TRBV15 to TRBJ1-1; D gene unclear. The CDR3 DNA follows: TGTGCCACCAGCAGACCCATTGAGGGCGGTGAAGCTTTCTTT. The encoded protein is CATSRPIEGGEAFF.